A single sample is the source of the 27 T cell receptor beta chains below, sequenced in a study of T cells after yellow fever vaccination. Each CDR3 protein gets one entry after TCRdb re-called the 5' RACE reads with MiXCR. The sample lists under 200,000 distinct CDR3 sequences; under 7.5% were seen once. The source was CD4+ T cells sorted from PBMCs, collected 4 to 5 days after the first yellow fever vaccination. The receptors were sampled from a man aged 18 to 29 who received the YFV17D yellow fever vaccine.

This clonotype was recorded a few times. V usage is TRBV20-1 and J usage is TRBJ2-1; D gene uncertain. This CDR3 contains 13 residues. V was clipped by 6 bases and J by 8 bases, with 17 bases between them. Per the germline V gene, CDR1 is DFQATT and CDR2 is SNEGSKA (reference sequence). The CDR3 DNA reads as TGCAGTGCACCCCGACTGCCTCGGGATGAGCAGTTCTTC. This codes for CSAPRLPRDEQFF.

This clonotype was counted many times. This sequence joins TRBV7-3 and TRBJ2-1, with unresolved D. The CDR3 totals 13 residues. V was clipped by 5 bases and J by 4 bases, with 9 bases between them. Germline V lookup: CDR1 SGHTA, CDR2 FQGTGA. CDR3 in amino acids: CASSPPPYNEQFF. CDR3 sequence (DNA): TGTGCCAGCAGCCCCCCCCCTTACAATGAGCAGTTCTTC.

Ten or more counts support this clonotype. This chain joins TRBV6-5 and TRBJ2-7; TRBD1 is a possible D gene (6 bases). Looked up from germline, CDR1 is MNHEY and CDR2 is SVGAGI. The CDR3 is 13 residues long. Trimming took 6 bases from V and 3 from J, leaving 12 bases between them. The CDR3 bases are TGTGCCAGCAGCCAGGGGATTGTCTACGAGCAGTACTTC. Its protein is CASSQGIVYEQYF.

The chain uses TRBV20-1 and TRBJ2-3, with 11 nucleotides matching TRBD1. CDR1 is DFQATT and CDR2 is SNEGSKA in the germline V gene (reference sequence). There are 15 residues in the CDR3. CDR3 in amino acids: CWGQASGQGEDTQYF. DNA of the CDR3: TGCTGGGGACAGGCTTCGGGACAGGGGGAAGATACGCAGTATTTT.

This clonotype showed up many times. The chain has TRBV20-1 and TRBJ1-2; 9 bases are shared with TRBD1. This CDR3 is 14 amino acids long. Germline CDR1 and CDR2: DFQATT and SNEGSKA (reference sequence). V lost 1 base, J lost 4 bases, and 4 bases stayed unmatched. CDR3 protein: CSARVTGGGYGYTF. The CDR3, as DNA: TGCAGTGCTAGAGTTACAGGGGGCGGCTATGGCTACACCTTC.

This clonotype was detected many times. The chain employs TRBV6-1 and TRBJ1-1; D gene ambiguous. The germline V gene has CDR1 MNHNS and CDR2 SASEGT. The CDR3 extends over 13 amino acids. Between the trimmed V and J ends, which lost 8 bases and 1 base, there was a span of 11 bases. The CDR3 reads CASLRDANTEAFF. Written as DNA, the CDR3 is TGTGCCAGCCTCAGAGACGCGAACACTGAAGCTTTCTTT.

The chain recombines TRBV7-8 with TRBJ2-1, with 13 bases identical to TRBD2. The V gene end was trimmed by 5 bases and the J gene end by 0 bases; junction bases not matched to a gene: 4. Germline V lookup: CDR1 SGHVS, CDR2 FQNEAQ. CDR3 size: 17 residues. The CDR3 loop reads CASSKRLAGGSYNEQFF. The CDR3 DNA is TGTGCCAGCAGCAAAAGACTAGCGGGAGGCTCCTACAATGAGCAGTTCTTC. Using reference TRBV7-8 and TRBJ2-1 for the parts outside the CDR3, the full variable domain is GAGVSQSPRYKVAKRGQDVALRCDPISGHVSLFWYQQALGQGPEFLTYFQNEAQLDKSGLPSDRFFAERPEGSVSTLKIQRTQQEDSAVYLCASSKRLAGGSYNEQFFGPGTRLTVL.

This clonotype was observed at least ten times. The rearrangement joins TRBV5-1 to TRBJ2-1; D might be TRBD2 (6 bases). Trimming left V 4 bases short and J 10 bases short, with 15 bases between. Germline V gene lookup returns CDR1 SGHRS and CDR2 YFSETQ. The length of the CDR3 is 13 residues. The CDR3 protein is CASSVGLGGEQFF. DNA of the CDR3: TGCGCCAGCAGCGTGGGACTGGGTGGAGAGCAGTTCTTC.

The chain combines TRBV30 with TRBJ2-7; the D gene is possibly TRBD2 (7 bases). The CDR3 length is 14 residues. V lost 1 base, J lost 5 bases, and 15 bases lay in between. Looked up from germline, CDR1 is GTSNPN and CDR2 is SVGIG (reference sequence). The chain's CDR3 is CAWSGGGSRDEQYF. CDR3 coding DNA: TGTGCCTGGAGTGGCGGGGGCTCGAGAGACGAGCAGTACTTC.

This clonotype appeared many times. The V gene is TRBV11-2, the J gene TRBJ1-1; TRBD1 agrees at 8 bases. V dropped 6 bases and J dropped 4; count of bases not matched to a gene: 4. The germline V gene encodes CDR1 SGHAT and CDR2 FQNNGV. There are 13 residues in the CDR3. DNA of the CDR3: TGTGCCAGCAGACGACAGGGGAGCACTGAAGCTTTCTTT. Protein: CASRRQGSTEAFF.

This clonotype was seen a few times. In DNA, the CDR3 is TGTGCCAGCAGCCAAGTGGCCAGGGTAGTTAGAGGGGCCAACGTCCTGACTTTC. Its translation: CASSQVARVVRGANVLTF. The chain has TRBV4-2 and TRBJ2-6; TRBD1 might be the D (5 bases). CDR3 length: 18 amino acids. V was pared by 1 base and J by 4 bases, with 17 bases between. CDR1 and CDR2 from the germline V gene are LGHNA and YNFKEQ.

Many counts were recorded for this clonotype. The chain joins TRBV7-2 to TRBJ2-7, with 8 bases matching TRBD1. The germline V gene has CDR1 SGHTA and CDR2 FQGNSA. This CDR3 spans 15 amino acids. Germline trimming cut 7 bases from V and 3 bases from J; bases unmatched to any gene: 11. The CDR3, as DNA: TGTGCCAGCACCCCACAGGGGGGCTCTTACTACGAGCAGTACTTC. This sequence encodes CASTPQGGSYYEQYF.

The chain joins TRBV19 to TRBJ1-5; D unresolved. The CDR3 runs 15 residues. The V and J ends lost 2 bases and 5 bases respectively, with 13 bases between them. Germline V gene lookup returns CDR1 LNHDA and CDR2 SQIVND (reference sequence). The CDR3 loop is CASSIYRPTDQPQHF. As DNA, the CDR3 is TGTGCCAGTAGTATATATCGTCCGACCGATCAGCCCCAGCATTTT.

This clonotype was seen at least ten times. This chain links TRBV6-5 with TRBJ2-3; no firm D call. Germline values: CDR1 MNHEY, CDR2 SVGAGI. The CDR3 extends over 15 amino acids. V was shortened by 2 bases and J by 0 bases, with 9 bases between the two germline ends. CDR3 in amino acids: CASSYGFPSTDTQYF. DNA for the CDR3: TGTGCCAGCAGTTACGGTTTCCCTAGCACAGATACGCAGTATTTT.

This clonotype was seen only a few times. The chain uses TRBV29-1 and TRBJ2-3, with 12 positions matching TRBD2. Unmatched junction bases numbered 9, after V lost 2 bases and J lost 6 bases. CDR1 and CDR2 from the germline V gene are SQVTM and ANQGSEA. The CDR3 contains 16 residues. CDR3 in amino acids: CSVERLAGGSGDTQYF. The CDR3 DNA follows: TGCAGCGTTGAACGGCTAGCGGGGGGGTCAGGGGATACGCAGTATTTT.

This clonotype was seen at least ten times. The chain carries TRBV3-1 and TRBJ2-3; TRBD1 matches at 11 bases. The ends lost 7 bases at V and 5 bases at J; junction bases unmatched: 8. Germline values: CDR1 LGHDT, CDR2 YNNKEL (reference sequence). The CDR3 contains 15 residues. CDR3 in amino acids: CASTLGQGDQDTQYF. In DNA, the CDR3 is TGTGCCAGCACCCTGGGACAGGGGGATCAAGATACGCAGTATTTT.

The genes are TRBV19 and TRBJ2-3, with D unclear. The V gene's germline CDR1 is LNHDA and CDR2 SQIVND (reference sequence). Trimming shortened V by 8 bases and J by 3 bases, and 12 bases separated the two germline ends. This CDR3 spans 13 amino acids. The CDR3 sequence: CASLALGTDTQYF. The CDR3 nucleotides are TGTGCCAGTCTGGCGTTGGGGACAGATACGCAGTATTTT.

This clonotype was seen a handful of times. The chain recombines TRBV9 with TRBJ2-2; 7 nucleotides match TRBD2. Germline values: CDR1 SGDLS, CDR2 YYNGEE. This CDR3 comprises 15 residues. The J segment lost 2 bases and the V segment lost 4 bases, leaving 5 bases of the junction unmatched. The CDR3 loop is CASSSASGNTGELFF. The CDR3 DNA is TGTGCCAGCAGCTCGGCTAGCGGCAACACCGGGGAGCTGTTTTTT.

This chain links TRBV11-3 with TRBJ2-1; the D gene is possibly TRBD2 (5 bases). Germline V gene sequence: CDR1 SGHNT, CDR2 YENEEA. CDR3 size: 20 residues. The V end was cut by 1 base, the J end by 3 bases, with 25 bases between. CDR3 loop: CASSLGLSNWLSGDYNEQFF. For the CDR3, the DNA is TGTGCCAGCAGCTTAGGATTGTCGAACTGGTTGTCCGGGGACTACAATGAGCAGTTCTTC.

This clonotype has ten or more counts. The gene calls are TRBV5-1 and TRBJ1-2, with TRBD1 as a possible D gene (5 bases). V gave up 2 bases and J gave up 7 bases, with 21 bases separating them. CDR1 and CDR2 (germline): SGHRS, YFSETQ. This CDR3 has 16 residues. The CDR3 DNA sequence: TGCGCCAGCAGCTTTGCCCCGTCGCAGGGTCTGGGTGGCTACACCTTC. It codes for CASSFAPSQGLGGYTF.

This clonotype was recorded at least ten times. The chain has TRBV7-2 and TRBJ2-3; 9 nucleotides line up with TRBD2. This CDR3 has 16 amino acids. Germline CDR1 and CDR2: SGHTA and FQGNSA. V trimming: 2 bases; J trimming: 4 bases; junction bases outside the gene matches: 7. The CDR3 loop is CASSLTRGGPADTQYF. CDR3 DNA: TGTGCCAGCAGCTTAACGCGGGGGGGCCCGGCAGATACGCAGTATTTT.

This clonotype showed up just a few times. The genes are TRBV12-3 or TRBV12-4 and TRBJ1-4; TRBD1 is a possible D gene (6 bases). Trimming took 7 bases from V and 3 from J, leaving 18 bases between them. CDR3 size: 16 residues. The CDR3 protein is CASTPRLQGANEKLFF. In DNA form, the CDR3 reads TGTGCCAGCACCCCCCGGTTACAGGGCGCTAATGAAAAACTGTTTTTT.

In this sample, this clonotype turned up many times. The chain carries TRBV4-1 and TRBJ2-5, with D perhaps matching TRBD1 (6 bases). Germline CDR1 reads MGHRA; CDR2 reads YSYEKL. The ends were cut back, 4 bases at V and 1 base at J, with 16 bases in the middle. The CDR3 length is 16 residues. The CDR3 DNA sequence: TGCGCCAGCAGCCCCAACCCCGGGACAACCCAAGAGACCCAGTACTTC. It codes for CASSPNPGTTQETQYF.

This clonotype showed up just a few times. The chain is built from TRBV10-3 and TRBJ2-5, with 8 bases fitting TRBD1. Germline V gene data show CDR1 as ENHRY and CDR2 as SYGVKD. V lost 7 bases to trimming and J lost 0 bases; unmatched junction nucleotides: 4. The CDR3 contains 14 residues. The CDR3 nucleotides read TGTGCCATCACCAGGGACAGGAACCAAGAGACCCAGTACTTC. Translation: CAITRDRNQETQYF.

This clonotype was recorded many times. CDR3 nucleotide sequence: TGCAGCGTCACGGGGCAGGGGCCTGGCACAGATACGCAGTATTTT. Translating it yields CSVTGQGPGTDTQYF. The genes are TRBV29-1 and TRBJ2-3; tentative D call: TRBD1 (6 bases). The germline gives CDR1 SQVTM, CDR2 ANQGSEA. Trimming cost V 6 bases and J 1 base, with 17 bases left between them. The CDR3 length is 15 residues.

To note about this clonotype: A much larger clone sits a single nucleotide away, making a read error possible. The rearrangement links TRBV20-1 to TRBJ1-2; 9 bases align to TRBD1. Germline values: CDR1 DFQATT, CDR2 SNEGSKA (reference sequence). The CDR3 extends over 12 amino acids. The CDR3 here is CCAPTGGYGYTF. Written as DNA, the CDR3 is TGCTGTGCTCCGACAGGGGGCTATGGCTACACCTTC.

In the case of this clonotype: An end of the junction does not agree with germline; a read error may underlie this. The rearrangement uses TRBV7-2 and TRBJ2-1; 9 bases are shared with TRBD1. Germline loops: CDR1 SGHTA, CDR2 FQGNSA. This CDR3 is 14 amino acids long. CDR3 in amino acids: CASRLVGQGHEQFF. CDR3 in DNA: TGTGCCAGCAGGTTAGTGGGACAGGGCCATGAGCAGTTCTTC.